A single sample gave rise to the 32 T cell receptor beta chains below, sequenced in a study of cytomegalovirus exposure and HLA in healthy donors (dated by TCRdb to between 2016 and 2019). The library was built by means of the immunoSEQ multiplex PCR assay. The multiplex PCR relied on a mix of 60 forward primers for TCR Vbeta segments and 13 reverse primers for TCR Jbeta segments. Entries here come from immuneACCESS through TCRdb and include only in-frame sequences with V and J called. Some clones fail to appear in such tables; in the studies checked, an unresolved V gene covers under half of the shortfall, and the cause of the remainder is unknown. This sample is represented by more than 110,000 clones; roughly 82% of them were singletons. The top ten clonotypes cover 6.5% to 9% of the sample. Sequenced material: PBMCs. The receptors were sampled from a man aged 25 to 40 in good health and CMV-seronegative.

The chain uses TRBV7-9 and TRBJ1-1; D perhaps matches TRBD1 (5 bases). This CDR3 has 14 residues. Germline loops: CDR1 SEHNR, CDR2 FQNEAQ (reference sequence). Trimming removed 8 bases at V and 7 bases at J, with 20 bases between. DNA for the CDR3: TGTGCCAGCCGGGGGACCACAGGAACCCATGAAGCTTTCTTT. Translated: CASRGTTGTHEAFF. Combining the CDR3 with reference TRBV7-9 and TRBJ1-1 gives the whole variable domain DTGVSQNPRHKITKRGQNVTFRCDPISEHNRLYWYRQTLGQGPEFLTYFQNEAQLEKSRLLSDRFSAERPKGSFSTLEIQRTEQGDSAMYLCASRGTTGTHEAFFGQGTRLTVV.

This rearrangement joins TRBV11-2 to TRBJ2-1; 12 bases are shared with TRBD2. Germline V gene lookup returns CDR1 SGHAT and CDR2 FQNNGV. This CDR3 comprises 16 residues. V trimming: 4 bases; J trimming: 5 bases; junction bases outside the gene matches: 6. The CDR3 sequence: CASSSLTSGRNNEQFF. For the CDR3, the DNA is TGTGCCAGCAGCTCCTTGACTAGCGGGAGAAACAATGAGCAGTTCTTC.

This clone has only a few counts. The genes are TRBV5-1 and TRBJ1-1; 9 positions match TRBD1. Germline trimming cut 4 bases from V and 4 bases from J; bases unmatched to any gene: 11. This CDR3 spans 16 amino acids. Per the germline V gene, CDR1 is SGHRS and CDR2 is YFSETQ. The CDR3 DNA sequence: TGCGCCAGCAGCGACCCCCCCGGGACAGGGAGCACTGAAGCTTTCTTT. As protein: CASSDPPGTGSTEAFF. The entire variable domain, with the rest obtained from reference TRBV5-1 and TRBJ1-1, is as follows: KAGVTQTPRYLIKTRGQQVTLSCSPISGHRSVSWYQQTPGQGLQFLFEYFSETQRNKGNFPGRFSGRQFSNSRSEMNVSTLELGDSALYLCASSDPPGTGSTEAFFGQGTRLTVV.

The gene calls are TRBV19 and TRBJ1-2; the match to TRBD1 covers 7 bases. In germline, CDR1 is LNHDA, CDR2 SQIVND (reference sequence). With V trimmed by 7 bases and J by 2 bases, 7 bases remained unmatched. This CDR3 is 14 amino acids long. As DNA, the CDR3 is TGTGCCAGTACCAAACAACAGGGGAACTATGGCTACACCTTC. The encoded protein is CASTKQQGNYGYTF.

This clone turned up a few times. The rearrangement uses TRBV11-2 and TRBJ2-1, with D maybe TRBD1 (6 bases). CDR3 length: 16 amino acids. In germline, CDR1 is SGHAT, CDR2 FQNNGV. Trimming took 2 bases from V and 3 from J, leaving 14 bases between them. Here the CDR3 DNA reads TGTGCCAGCAGCTTACTCCCAGGGGAGTACTACAATGAGCAGTTCTTC. Its protein product is CASSLLPGEYYNEQFF. Variable domain in full (rest from reference TRBV11-2 and TRBJ2-1): EAGVAQSPRYKIIEKRQSVAFWCNPISGHATLYWYQQILGQGPKLLIQFQNNGVVDDSQLPKDRFSAERLKGVDSTLKIQPAKLEDSAVYLCASSLLPGEYYNEQFFGPGTRLTVL.

The chain recombines TRBV5-1 with TRBJ1-5; 7 bases fit TRBD1. The germline CDR1 and CDR2 sequences are SGHRS and YFSETQ. Trimming cost V 0 bases and J 5 bases; bases outside gene matches: 2. This CDR3 is built from 14 residues. The CDR3 loop reads CASSLGTGDQPQHF. The CDR3 nucleotides are TGCGCCAGCAGCTTGGGGACAGGTGATCAGCCCCAGCATTTT.

V gene TRBV10-1 combines with J gene TRBJ2-3, with 9 bases fitting TRBD2. V was pared by 7 bases and J by 1 base, with 0 bases of the junction left unmatched. The germline CDR1 and CDR2 sequences are WNHNN and SYGVQD (reference sequence). The CDR3 covers 13 residues. The CDR3 sequence is CASKREGTDTQYF. For the CDR3, the DNA is TGCGCCAGCAAGCGGGAGGGCACAGATACGCAGTATTTT.

For this clone: Compared with germline, one end of the junction differs, possibly owing to a read error. The chain carries TRBV7-9 and TRBJ2-3; 10 bases match TRBD2. The CDR3 length is 17 residues. Germline lookup yields CDR1 SEHNR and CDR2 FQNEAQ (reference sequence). The CDR3 loop reads CSSSPTSSGSGVDTQYF. The CDR3 nucleotides read TGTTCCAGCAGCCCTACCTCTAGCGGGAGTGGAGTAGATACGCAGTATTTT. Combining the CDR3 with reference TRBV7-9 and TRBJ2-3 gives the whole variable domain DTGVSQNPRHKITKRGQNVTFRCDPISEHNRLYWYRQTLGQGPEFLTYFQNEAQLEKSRLLSDRFSAERPKGSFSTLEIQRTEQGDSAMYLCSSSPTSSGSGVDTQYFGPGTRLTVL.

The rearrangement uses TRBV19 and TRBJ2-3; 14 nucleotides match TRBD2. The CDR3 is 14 residues long. Germline assignment: CDR1 LNHDA and CDR2 SQIVND (reference sequence). The junction had 6 bases not matched to a gene; V was cut back by 9 bases and J by 7 bases. CDR3 coding DNA: TGTGCCAGCCGGACTAGCGGGGGGTTGCATACGCAGTATTTT. Its protein is CASRTSGGLHTQYF.

The genes are TRBV5-4 and TRBJ2-5, with TRBD2 as a possible D gene (5 bases). This CDR3 spans 16 amino acids. V lost 0 bases and J lost 4, with 16 bases in between. Germline CDR1 is SGHNT and CDR2 is YYREEE (reference sequence). The CDR3 loop reads CASSLESPREGETQYF. The CDR3 nucleotides are TGTGCCAGCAGCTTGGAGTCTCCCCGAGAGGGAGAGACCCAGTACTTC.

This chain links TRBV7-8 with TRBJ2-7; 7 bases map to TRBD1. Germline CDR1 is SGHVS and CDR2 is FQNEAQ. Germline trimming cut 5 bases from V and 3 bases from J; bases unmatched to any gene: 10. This CDR3 is 15 amino acids long. CDR3 DNA: TGTGCCAGCAGCGAAGAGACAGGGAACGGCTACGAGCAGTACTTC. Translation: CASSEETGNGYEQYF.

The chain couples TRBV5-6 to TRBJ2-1; 13 bases agree with TRBD2. The ends lost 4 bases at V and 8 bases at J; junction bases unmatched: 6. Germline V CDR1 and CDR2: SGHDT, YYEEEE. This CDR3 has 15 amino acids. The CDR3, as DNA: TGTGCCAGCAGCCGACTAGCGGGAGGTGAGGATGAGCAGTTCTTC. Protein: CASSRLAGGEDEQFF.

The chain links TRBV11-2 to TRBJ1-2; D is undetermined. The CDR3 is 12 residues long. Germline V CDR1 and CDR2: SGHAT, FQNNGV. The germline V and J ends were trimmed by 6 bases and 1 base, with 6 bases remaining between them. The CDR3 sequence: CASSLSNYGYTF. The CDR3 DNA sequence: TGTGCCAGCAGTCTCAGTAACTATGGCTACACCTTC.

This chain connects TRBV4-2 to TRBJ2-1; 11 bases match TRBD2. Per the germline V gene, CDR1 is LGHNA and CDR2 is YNFKEQ. V shed 1 base, J shed 5 bases, and the junction held 1 base outside the gene matches. The CDR3 sequence is 15 residues long. This CDR3 is CASSQASGGNNEQFF. CDR3 coding DNA: TGTGCCAGCAGCCAAGCTAGCGGGGGGAACAATGAGCAGTTCTTC.

The chain carries TRBV30 and TRBJ1-6; D ambiguous. V shed 3 bases and J shed 9 bases, with 6 bases lying between them. From germline, CDR1 is GTSNPN and CDR2 SVGIG (reference sequence). The CDR3 loop spans 11 amino acids. CDR3: CAWRTGSPLHF. For the CDR3, the DNA is TGTGCCTGGAGAACGGGTTCACCCCTCCACTTT. Full variable domain (outside the CDR3, taken from reference TRBV30 and TRBJ1-6): SQTIHQWPATLVQPVGSPLSLECTVEGTSNPNLYWYRQAAGRGLQLLFYSVGIGQISSEVPQNLSASRPQDRQFILSSKKLLLSDSGFYLCAWRTGSPLHFGNGTRLTVT.

The chain links TRBV27 to TRBJ2-1; TRBD2 aligns across 12 bases. Trimming cost V 4 bases and J 6 bases; bases outside gene matches: 7. The CDR3 loop spans 16 amino acids. CDR1 and CDR2 (germline): MNHEY, SMNVEV (reference sequence). For the CDR3, the DNA is TGTGCCAGCAGTTCATCTAGCGGGAGGGGGGGCAATGAGCAGTTCTTC. It yields the protein CASSSSSGRGGNEQFF.

There are a few counts of this clone. The chain couples TRBV5-4 to TRBJ2-5; the match to TRBD1 covers 8 bases. J gave up 2 bases and V 4 bases, and 4 bases lay outside the gene matches. The CDR3 length is 14 residues. In germline, CDR1 is SGHNT, CDR2 YYREEE (reference sequence). CDR3 residues: CASSGGQVQETQYF. As DNA, the CDR3 is TGTGCCAGCAGCGGGGGACAGGTTCAAGAGACCCAGTACTTC.

This clone was detected a few times. This rearrangement joins TRBV28 to TRBJ2-7, with D maybe TRBD1 (6 bases). V lost 2 bases and J lost 3, with 11 bases in between. This CDR3 spans 14 amino acids. CDR1 and CDR2 (germline): MDHEN, SYDVKM. This CDR3 reads CASSLVGTFYEQYF. Written as DNA, the CDR3 is TGTGCCAGCAGTTTAGTGGGGACATTCTACGAGCAGTACTTC.

The chain couples TRBV30 to TRBJ2-3; 8 bases fit TRBD2. The CDR3 has 12 residues. Germline trimming cut 7 bases from V and 7 bases from J; bases unmatched to any gene: 7. The germline V gene encodes CDR1 GTSNPN and CDR2 SVGIG (reference sequence). The CDR3 loop reads CASAGAGYTQYF. The CDR3 nucleotides are TGTGCCTCAGCGGGGGCCGGATATACGCAGTATTTT. Together with reference TRBV30 and TRBJ2-3, the CDR3 gives the full variable domain: SQTIHQWPATLVQPVGSPLSLECTVEGTSNPNLYWYRQAAGRGLQLLFYSVGIGQISSEVPQNLSASRPQDRQFILSSKKLLLSDSGFYLCASAGAGYTQYFGPGTRLTVL.

The CDR3, as DNA: TGTGCCTGGATCACAGGGGGCGCGGATGGCTACACCTTC. This translates into CAWITGGADGYTF. The chain uses TRBV30 and TRBJ1-2, with 9 bases lining up with TRBD1. Germline CDR1 reads GTSNPN; CDR2 reads SVGIG (reference sequence). The V and J ends lost 4 bases and 6 bases, in that order; junction bases with no gene match: 6. CDR3 length: 13 amino acids.

There are a few counts of this clone. The CDR3 here is CASSGEDRGRADTQYF. The DNA for the CDR3 is TGTGCCAGCAGTGGAGAGGACAGGGGGCGAGCAGATACGCAGTATTTT. The chain uses TRBV28 and TRBJ2-3; 11 bases align to TRBD1. V shed 5 bases, J shed 4 bases, and the junction held 8 bases outside the gene matches. This CDR3 is 16 amino acids long. Germline loops: CDR1 MDHEN, CDR2 SYDVKM.

This clone showed up just a few times. The CDR3 coding sequence is TGCGCCAGCAGCCAAGAGGTGTCGGCTAGCGGGACCTACGAGCAGTACTTC. Translating gives CASSQEVSASGTYEQYF. The chain is built from TRBV4-1 and TRBJ2-7; 9 nucleotides match TRBD2. J was trimmed by 2 bases and V by 0 bases; bases with no gene match: 8. Per the germline V gene, CDR1 is MGHRA and CDR2 is YSYEKL. The CDR3 is 17 amino acids.

In its sample, this clone was seen a few times. The chain employs TRBV6-4 and TRBJ1-1; TRBD1 matches 8 bases. With V trimmed by 5 bases and J by 7 bases, 6 bases remained unmatched. CDR3 length: 13 residues. Germline-derived CDR1 and CDR2 are MRHNA and SNTAGT. The CDR3 spells CASSLQGGGEAFF. Written as DNA, the CDR3 is TGTGCCAGCAGTCTACAGGGGGGGGGTGAAGCTTTCTTT.

The V call is TRBV7-9, the J call TRBJ1-5; no definite D call. CDR1 and CDR2 from the germline V gene are SEHNR and FQNEAQ (reference sequence). Trimming cost V 6 bases and J 0 bases, with 12 bases left between them. This CDR3 contains 15 residues. CDR3 sequence reads: CASSPGGNSNQPQHF. In DNA, the CDR3 is TGTGCCAGCAGTCCCGGCGGGAATAGCAATCAGCCCCAGCATTTT. Full variable domain (remainder filled in from reference TRBV7-9 and TRBJ1-5): DTGVSQNPRHKITKRGQNVTFRCDPISEHNRLYWYRQTLGQGPEFLTYFQNEAQLEKSRLLSDRFSAERPKGSFSTLEIQRTEQGDSAMYLCASSPGGNSNQPQHFGDGTRLSIL.

This chain connects TRBV30 to TRBJ1-1; D unresolved. There are 14 residues in the CDR3. The V end was cut by 0 bases, the J end by 0 bases, with 8 bases between. The germline V gene has CDR1 GTSNPN and CDR2 SVGIG (reference sequence). This CDR3 is CAWSVAGMNTEAFF. The CDR3, as DNA: TGTGCCTGGAGTGTCGCGGGCATGAACACTGAAGCTTTCTTT.

The chain recombines TRBV7-9 with TRBJ1-2; 7 bases match TRBD1. Germline trimming cut 5 bases from V and 4 bases from J; bases unmatched to any gene: 10. In germline, CDR1 is SEHNR, CDR2 FQNEAQ (reference sequence). This CDR3 is 15 amino acids long. CDR3 loop: CASSIGTARGYGYTF. For the CDR3, the DNA is TGTGCCAGCAGCATCGGGACAGCCAGAGGCTATGGCTACACCTTC. Supplemented by reference TRBV7-9 and TRBJ1-2, the full variable domain reads DTGVSQNPRHKITKRGQNVTFRCDPISEHNRLYWYRQTLGQGPEFLTYFQNEAQLEKSRLLSDRFSAERPKGSFSTLEIQRTEQGDSAMYLCASSIGTARGYGYTFGSGTRLTVV.

V gene TRBV6-6 combines with J gene TRBJ2-7; TRBD2 is a possible D gene (5 bases). CDR1 is MNHNY, CDR2 SVGAGI, per germline (reference sequence). The CDR3 runs to 14 residues. V was cut by 5 bases and J by 0 bases, with 11 bases left in between. In DNA, the CDR3 is TGTGCCAGCAGTCCTCGGACTTTCTCCTACGAGCAGTACTTC. Residues: CASSPRTFSYEQYF.

This chain uses TRBV7-9 with TRBJ2-7; 7 bases agree with TRBD2. CDR3 size: 16 residues. The germline V gene has CDR1 SEHNR and CDR2 FQNEAQ (reference sequence). The trim removed 3 bases at V and 0 bases at J, leaving 8 bases unmatched. CDR3 region: CASSFPASGSSYEQYF. The CDR3 DNA reads as TGTGCCAGCAGCTTCCCAGCTAGCGGAAGCTCCTACGAGCAGTACTTC.

This chain uses TRBV28 with TRBJ1-2; 9 nucleotides agree with TRBD1. CDR1 and CDR2 from the germline V gene are MDHEN and SYDVKM. This CDR3 is 13 amino acids long. V gave up 6 bases and J gave up 4 bases; unmatched junction bases: 3. The CDR3 region is CASSRGQGYGYTF. The CDR3 DNA reads TGTGCCAGCAGCCGGGGACAGGGCTATGGCTACACCTTC.

V and J are TRBV6-6 and TRBJ2-3, with D unclear. In germline, CDR1 is MNHNY, CDR2 SVGAGI (reference sequence). The germline V and J ends were trimmed by 7 bases and 5 bases, with 7 bases remaining between them. The CDR3 covers 11 residues. CDR3 coding DNA: TGTGCCAGCAACCCGCGAGATACGCAGTATTTT. It codes for CASNPRDTQYF.

The J gene is TRBJ2-7, the V gene TRBV15; D is perhaps TRBD1 (5 bases). CDR3 length equals 15 residues. Germline V CDR1 and CDR2: LNHNV, YYDKDF (reference sequence). With 0 bases removed from V and 3 bases from J, the gap between germline ends came to 12 bases. CDR3 protein: CATSRDPDSLYEQYF. The CDR3, as DNA: TGTGCCACCAGCAGAGATCCCGACAGCCTCTACGAGCAGTACTTC.

The rearrangement uses TRBV9 and TRBJ1-5; D not certain. Germline V gene sequence: CDR1 SGDLS, CDR2 YYNGEE. The CDR3 covers 15 residues. Trimming removed 0 bases from V and 3 bases from J, with 10 bases in between. The chain's CDR3 is CASSVGGEINQPQHF. DNA for the CDR3: TGTGCCAGCAGCGTAGGGGGAGAAATCAATCAGCCCCAGCATTTT. The full variable domain, rest sourced from reference TRBV9 and TRBJ1-5, is DSGVTQTPKHLITATGQRVTLRCSPRSGDLSVYWYQQSLDQGLQFLIQYYNGEERAKGNILERFSAQQFPDLHSELNLSSLELGDSALYFCASSVGGEINQPQHFGDGTRLSIL.